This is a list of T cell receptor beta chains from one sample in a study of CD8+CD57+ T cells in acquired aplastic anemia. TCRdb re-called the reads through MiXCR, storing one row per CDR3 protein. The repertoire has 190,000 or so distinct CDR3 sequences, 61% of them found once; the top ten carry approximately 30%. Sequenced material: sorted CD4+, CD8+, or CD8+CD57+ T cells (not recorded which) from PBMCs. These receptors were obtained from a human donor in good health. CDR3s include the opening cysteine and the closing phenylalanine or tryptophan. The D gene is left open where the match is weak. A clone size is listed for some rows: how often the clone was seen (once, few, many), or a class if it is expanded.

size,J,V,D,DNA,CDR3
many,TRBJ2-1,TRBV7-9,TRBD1,TGTGCCAGCAGCGACCAGACAGGGGTTGTCCTATACAATGAGCAGTTCTTC,CASSDQTGVVLYNEQFF
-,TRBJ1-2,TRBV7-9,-,TGTGCCAGCAGCTTGCAGGGCAGTCTCCATGGCTACACCTTC,CASSLQGSLHGYTF
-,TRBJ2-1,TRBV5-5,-,TGTGCCAGCAGCTTAAACTGGGGCTCCTACAATGAGCAGTTCTTC,CASSLNWGSYNEQFF
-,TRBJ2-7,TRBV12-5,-,TGTGCCAGCAGCGCTCAGGCCTACGAGCAGTACTTC,CASSAQAYEQYF
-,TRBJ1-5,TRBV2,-,TGTGCCAGCAGTGAAGTTTTCGTTGTCAATCAGCCCCAGCATTTT,CASSEVFVVNQPQHF
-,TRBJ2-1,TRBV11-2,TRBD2,TGTGCCAGCAGCGGGGGGGGTGAGCAGTTCTTC,CASSGGGEQFF
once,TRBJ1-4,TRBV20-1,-,TGCAGTGCTAGAGAGTTTCACGGGACGGATAATGAAAAACTGTTTTTT,CSAREFHGTDNEKLFF
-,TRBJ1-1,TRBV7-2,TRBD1,TGTGCCAGCAAACGCTCAGGGGGAATCACTGAAGCTTTCTTT,CASKRSGGITEAFF
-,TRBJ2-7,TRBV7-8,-,TGTGCCAGCAGCTTAGCCCCGGCGCCAGACTTCTCCTACGAGCAGTACTTC,CASSLAPAPDFSYEQYF
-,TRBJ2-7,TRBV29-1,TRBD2,TGCAGCCAAGAGTCCACTAGCGGGAGTTATGAGCAGTACTTC,CSQESTSGSYEQYF
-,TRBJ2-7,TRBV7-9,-,TGTGCCAGCAGCTTGGGCGGGGTGAACGAGCAGTACTTC,CASSLGGVNEQYF
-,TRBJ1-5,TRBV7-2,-,TGTGCCAGCAGCTTAGAAGGCCGCAATCAGCCCCAGCATTTT,CASSLEGRNQPQHF
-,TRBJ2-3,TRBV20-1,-,TGCAGTGCTAGTCAGGTTAGCGGCAAAACAGATACGCAGTATTTT,CSASQVSGKTDTQYF
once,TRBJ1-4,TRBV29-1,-,TGCAGCGTTGATCTTGCAGGTGGAAATGAAAAACTGTTTTTT,CSVDLAGGNEKLFF
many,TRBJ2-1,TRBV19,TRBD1,TGTGCCAGTAACACAGGGGGAGGCTCCTACAATGAGCAGTTCTTC,CASNTGGGSYNEQFF
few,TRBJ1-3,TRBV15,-,TGTGCCACCAGCAGAGATGTGGTCTCTGGAAACACCATATATTTT,CATSRDVVSGNTIYF
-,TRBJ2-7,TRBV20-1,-,TGCAGTGCTAGAGATCTAGGAGCTAACGGGTACGAGCAGTACTTC,CSARDLGANGYEQYF
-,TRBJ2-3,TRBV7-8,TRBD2,TGTGCCAGCAGCGTAGTAGCGGGAGGAACGGATACGCAGTATTTT,CASSVVAGGTDTQYF
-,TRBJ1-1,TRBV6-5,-,TGTGCCAGCAGTTACTCGACACGGACATCTTACGTGAACACTGAAGCTTTCTTT,CASSYSTRTSYVNTEAFF
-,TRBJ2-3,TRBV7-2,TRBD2,TGTGCCAGCAGCTTAGGCGGGAGTTTGGATACGCAGTATTTT,CASSLGGSLDTQYF
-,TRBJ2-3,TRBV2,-,TGTGCCAGCAGTGATGTCAGGGGCACAGATACGCAGTATTTT,CASSDVRGTDTQYF
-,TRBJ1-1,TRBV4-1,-,TGCGCCAGCAGCCACACGGGACCGTGGGCTTTCTTT,CASSHTGPWAFF
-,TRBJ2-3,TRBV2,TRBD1,TGTGCCAGGACCGGGACAGGGGGGGACGGGATCCCCCCAGATACGCAGTATTTT,CARTGTGGDGIPPDTQYF
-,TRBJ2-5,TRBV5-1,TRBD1,TGCGCCAGCAGCCCTGGACAGGGAGGACCGGAGACCCAGTACTTC,CASSPGQGGPETQYF
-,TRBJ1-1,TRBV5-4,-,TGTGCCAGCAGCGGGACTAGCGGGGCCTACAATGAAGCTTTCTTT,CASSGTSGAYNEAFF
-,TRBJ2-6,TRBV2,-,TGTGCCAGAGAAAGCATGGGCTCTGGGGCCAACGTCCTGACTTTC,CARESMGSGANVLTF